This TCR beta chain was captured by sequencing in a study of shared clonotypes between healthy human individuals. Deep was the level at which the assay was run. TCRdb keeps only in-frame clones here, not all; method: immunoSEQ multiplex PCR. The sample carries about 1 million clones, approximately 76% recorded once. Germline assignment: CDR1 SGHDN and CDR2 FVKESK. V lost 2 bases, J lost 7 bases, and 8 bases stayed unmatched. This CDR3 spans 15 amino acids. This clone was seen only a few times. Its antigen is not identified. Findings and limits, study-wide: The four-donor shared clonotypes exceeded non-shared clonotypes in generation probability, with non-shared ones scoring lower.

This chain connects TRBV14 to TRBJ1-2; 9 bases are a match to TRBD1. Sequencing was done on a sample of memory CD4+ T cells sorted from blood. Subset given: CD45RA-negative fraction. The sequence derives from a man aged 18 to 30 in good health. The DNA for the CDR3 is TGTGCCAGCAGCCAATTAACAGGGGGCATTGGTGGCTACACCTTC. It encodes CASSQLTGGIGGYTF.